This is a list of T cell receptor beta chains from one sample in a study of blood T cells in healthy people across ages. TCRdb redid the calling of the 5' RACE reads with MiXCR, one entry per CDR3 protein. Found here are over 450,000 distinct CDR3 sequences, around 24% of them singletons; the top ten hold 8.7%. These sequences were also reported in another study, on T cells of mothers and their children.

Sample: blood. All receptors derive from a boy between 10 and 17 years old in good health. CDR3s include the opening cysteine and the closing phenylalanine or tryptophan. Each record gives: CDR3 DNA, CDR3 protein, V gene, CDR3 length, J gene, D gene, clone size. The D gene is left open where the match is weak. Size values are once, few and many counts, or a class for expanded clones, and some rows have none.

TGCAGTGTACCGGACAGGGGGAGGACAGATACGCAGTATTTT CSVPDRGRTDTQYF TRBV20-1 14 TRBJ2-3 TRBD1 once
TGTGCCAGCGGCTCCGGTCTTCAAGAGACCCAGTACTTC CASGSGLQETQYF TRBV12-3/TRBV12-4 13 TRBJ2-5 - -
TGCAGTGCGTGGGACTCCTCGGGGAACATTCAGTACTTC CSAWDSSGNIQYF TRBV20-1 13 TRBJ2-4 - -
TGCGCCAGCAGCTTCATCTGGACTAGCGGTTCCTACGAGCAGTACTTC CASSFIWTSGSYEQYF TRBV5-1 16 TRBJ2-7 TRBD2 -
TGTGCCAGCAGTACTGGGACCTCGCAGGCCCAGTACTTC CASSTGTSQAQYF TRBV12-3/TRBV12-4 13 TRBJ2-5 - -
TGCGCCAGCAGCCAAAAAGACAAACCGAAGAACACTGAAGCTTTCTTT CASSQKDKPKNTEAFF TRBV4-3 16 TRBJ1-1 - few
TGTGCCAGCAGTTTTGGGACACCTAGCTCCTACGAGCAGTACTTC CASSFGTPSSYEQYF TRBV27 15 TRBJ2-7 - few
TGCGCCAGCAGCCCCACGGGACGATCCAACTACGAGCAGTACTTC CASSPTGRSNYEQYF TRBV5-1 15 TRBJ2-7 - -
TGTGCCAGCAGCTTGAAAGGGGGGGCTAATGAAAAACTGTTTTTT CASSLKGGANEKLFF TRBV5-5 15 TRBJ1-4 - -
TGCAGTGCCCGGGGGGACAACTATGGCTACACCTTC CSARGDNYGYTF TRBV20-1 12 TRBJ1-2 - -
TGCAGTGCCCCTCGCCCGCGGGCAGATGAGACCCAGTACTTC CSAPRPRADETQYF TRBV20-1 14 TRBJ2-5 - many
TGTGCCACCAGTGCTACAGGGAACGCCGGGGAGCTGTTTTTT CATSATGNAGELFF TRBV24-1 14 TRBJ2-2 - -
TGCGCCAGCAGAGAGGGACAGGGGGCCTACGAGCAGTACTTC CASREGQGAYEQYF TRBV5-1 14 TRBJ2-7 TRBD1 -
TGCGCCAGCAGCCAAGGGGGCGGCCCCAGCTACGAGCAGTACTTC CASSQGGGPSYEQYF TRBV4-1 15 TRBJ2-7 - -
TGTGCCAGCAGCGTTACCTGGACTAGCGGGGGGGCCACAGATACGCAGTATTTT CASSVTWTSGGATDTQYF TRBV9 18 TRBJ2-3 TRBD2 -
TGCAGTGTAGCGGGGCGCAGGGTGGTCTTCGAGCAGTACTTC CSVAGRRVVFEQYF TRBV20-1 14 TRBJ2-7 TRBD2 -
TGCGCCAGCAGCTTTGATGAGTACACAGATACGCAGTATTTT CASSFDEYTDTQYF TRBV5-1 14 TRBJ2-3 - -
TGCAGCGTTGAAGGGGACAGGGGATACAATGAGCAGTTCTTC CSVEGDRGYNEQFF TRBV29-1 14 TRBJ2-1 TRBD1 -
TGCGCCAGCGGCCTACAACAGGGACTATCCAATGAAGAGCAGTTCTTC CASGLQQGLSNEEQFF TRBV5-1 16 TRBJ2-1 - -
TGCGCCAGCAGCCAGGGACTAGCGGGAAATATCTACGAGCAGTACTTC CASSQGLAGNIYEQYF TRBV4-3 16 TRBJ2-7 TRBD2 many
TGTGCCAGCAGTTTCGGGACACCGTTCTTC CASSFGTPFF TRBV12-3/TRBV12-4 10 TRBJ1-2 - few
TGTGCCAGCAGCTTGGTGTCCACAACGAATGAGCAGTTCTTC CASSLVSTTNEQFF TRBV5-5 14 TRBJ2-1 - few
TGCGCCAGCAGCTCAGCAGGGGACTTAGCCAAAAACATTCAGTACTTC CASSSAGDLAKNIQYF TRBV5-1 16 TRBJ2-4 - -
TGTGCCAGCAGCGTAGGGGCTGGCGGTGAGGGGGAGCAGTACTTC CASSVGAGGEGEQYF TRBV9 15 TRBJ2-7 - -
TGTGCCAGCAGCTTAGCGGATGCGGGGGCCCACGAGCAGTACTTC CASSLADAGAHEQYF TRBV7-8 15 TRBJ2-7 - -
TGTGCCAGCAGTTACGCCGGGACATCTGAGCAGTTCTTC CASSYAGTSEQFF TRBV6-2/TRBV6-3 13 TRBJ2-1 - -
TGCGCCAGCAGCCAAGCCCACGGCTACACCTTC CASSQAHGYTF TRBV4-3 11 TRBJ1-2 - few
TGTGCCAGCTCTTCCATCCCTTTGAACACTGAAGCTTTCTTT CASSSIPLNTEAFF TRBV9 14 TRBJ1-1 - -